The next 21 T cell receptor beta chains were all read from a single sample in a study of CD8+ T cells in alopecia areata. Extracted from the samples, RNA was reverse transcribed into cDNA to serve as the sequencing template. The table came from immunoSEQ multiplex PCR; TCRdb's copy has only in-frame clones and leaves some out. The sample includes about 130,000 clones, roughly 62% seen only once; the top ten take roughly 6.7%. Sequenced here: CD4+ T cells sorted from blood, sampled at week 0. All receptors derive from a human donor with alopecia areata.

This sequence joins TRBV11-2 and TRBJ2-5; 8 nucleotides agree with TRBD2. Germline trimming cut 5 bases from V and 4 bases from J; bases unmatched to any gene: 6. The CDR3 is 14 residues long. Germline V gene data show CDR1 as SGHAT and CDR2 as FQNNGV. The CDR3 coding sequence is TGTGCCAGCAGCCCCTCGGGGGGGGTAGAGACCCAGTACTTC. This sequence encodes CASSPSGGVETQYF. Complete variable domain (other parts from reference TRBV11-2 and TRBJ2-5): EAGVAQSPRYKIIEKRQSVAFWCNPISGHATLYWYQQILGQGPKLLIQFQNNGVVDDSQLPKDRFSAERLKGVDSTLKIQPAKLEDSAVYLCASSPSGGVETQYFGPGTRLLVL.

The chain is built from TRBV2 and TRBJ1-5, with D uncertain. Trimming took off 8 bases at V and 0 bases at J, with 11 bases between the two ends. CDR1 is SNHLY, CDR2 FYNNEI, per germline. This CDR3 is built from 14 residues. In DNA form, the CDR3 reads TGTGCCAGCGGCCAGAGACTTAGCAATCAGCCCCAGCATTTT. Amino acid sequence: CASGQRLSNQPQHF.

This clone was counted between two and nine times. The V and J genes are TRBV6-6 and TRBJ1-2; the D gene is possibly TRBD1 (6 bases). The V gene lost 8 bases and the J gene lost 8 bases, with 15 bases spanning the gap. This CDR3 region has 12 residues. CDR1 is MNHNY, CDR2 SVGAGI, per germline (reference sequence). CDR3 nucleotides: TGTGCCAGCCGCGAGGTACAGGGAGGCTACACCTTC. This encodes CASREVQGGYTF.

The rearrangement uses TRBV7-9 and TRBJ1-2; D is ambiguous. This CDR3 comprises 13 residues. The V gene lost 1 base and the J gene lost 8 bases, with 11 bases spanning the gap. The germline V gene encodes CDR1 SEHNR and CDR2 FQNEAQ (reference sequence). This CDR3 is CASSLDVLGGYTF. CDR3 nucleotide sequence: TGTGCCAGCAGCTTAGACGTCCTGGGAGGCTACACCTTC.

This clone occurred many times. The chain uses TRBV6-5 and TRBJ1-4; D might be TRBD1 (5 bases). Germline-derived CDR1 and CDR2 are MNHEY and SVGAGI. The CDR3 is 15 amino acids. Trimming pared 6 bases from V and 8 bases from J, leaving 19 bases between. CDR3 sequence: CASRVLDGGGEKLFF. CDR3 sequence (DNA): TGTGCCAGCAGGGTCCTGGACGGCGGGGGAGAAAAACTGTTTTTT.

The sample holds a few counts of this clone. The rearrangement links TRBV30 to TRBJ1-1; D possibly corresponds to TRBD1 (5 bases). Per the germline V gene, CDR1 is GTSNPN and CDR2 is SVGIG (reference sequence). Trimming pared 4 bases from V and 11 bases from J, leaving 17 bases between. This CDR3 region has 12 residues. The CDR3 DNA reads TGTGCCTGGAACCGGGGCGCAGCGGAGGCTTTCTTT. Amino acid sequence: CAWNRGAAEAFF. Based on the CDR3 plus reference TRBV30 and TRBJ1-1, the full variable domain is SQTIHQWPATLVQPVGSPLSLECTVEGTSNPNLYWYRQAAGRGLQLLFYSVGIGQISSEVPQNLSASRPQDRQFILSSKKLLLSDSGFYLCAWNRGAAEAFFGQGTRLTVV.

The gene calls are TRBV30 and TRBJ1-1, with unresolved D. Germline values: CDR1 GTSNPN, CDR2 SVGIG (reference sequence). Trimming pared 3 bases from V and 11 bases from J, leaving 22 bases between. The CDR3 is 14 amino acids. The CDR3 nucleotides are TGTGCCTGGAGCTTGGCAGGTACCCTAGTTCGGGCTTTCTTT. Translation: CAWSLAGTLVRAFF.

This rearrangement joins TRBV30 to TRBJ2-7; tentatively, D is TRBD1 (6 bases). The CDR3 consists of 13 residues. The germline V gene encodes CDR1 GTSNPN and CDR2 SVGIG (reference sequence). V lost 0 bases, J lost 7 bases, and 13 bases lay in between. CDR3 sequence reads: CAWSVQGPGEQYF. CDR3 in DNA: TGTGCCTGGAGTGTACAGGGACCTGGGGAGCAGTACTTC.

On this clone itself: This same CDR3 is encoded by further DNA sequences in the sample. The chain has TRBV5-1 and TRBJ1-6, with D unclear. CDR1 and CDR2 (germline): SGHRS, YFSETQ. This CDR3 has 13 amino acids. Trimming took 0 bases from V and 9 from J, leaving 7 bases between them. CDR3 DNA sequence: TGCGCCAGCAGCTTGGCCGGGCGTTCACCCCTCCACTTT. Its protein product is CASSLAGRSPLHF. Based on the CDR3 plus reference TRBV5-1 and TRBJ1-6, the full variable domain is KAGVTQTPRYLIKTRGQQVTLSCSPISGHRSVSWYQQTPGQGLQFLFEYFSETQRNKGNFPGRFSGRQFSNSRSEMNVSTLELGDSALYLCASSLAGRSPLHFGNGTRLTVT.

The chain couples TRBV15 to TRBJ2-5, with D possibly being TRBD1 (5 bases). This CDR3 has 13 amino acids. CDR1 is LNHNV, CDR2 YYDKDF, per germline (reference sequence). V lost 1 base to trimming and J lost 4 bases, with 7 bases between them. CDR3: CATSRGTGETQYF. CDR3 DNA sequence: TGTGCCACCAGCAGAGGTACAGGAGAGACCCAGTACTTC. Variable domain in full (rest from reference TRBV15 and TRBJ2-5): DAMVIQNPRYQVTQFGKPVTLSCSQTLNHNVMYWYQQKSSQAPKLLFHYYDKDFNNEADTPDNFQSRRPNTSFCFLDIRSPGLGDTAMYLCATSRGTGETQYFGPGTRLLVL.

This clone appeared a single time. The V gene is TRBV7-2, the J gene TRBJ2-5; D gene ambiguous. This CDR3 contains 14 residues. Trimming stripped 5 bases from V and 0 bases from J, with 10 bases between. Germline V gives CDR1 SGHTA, CDR2 FQGNSA. The CDR3 loop reads CASSRRTYQETQYF. CDR3 DNA: TGTGCCAGCAGCCGCAGGACGTACCAAGAGACCCAGTACTTC.

The CDR3 DNA is TGTGCCAGCAGGGGGGTCACTCAAGAGACCCAGTACTTC. Translated, it gives CASRGVTQETQYF. The gene calls are TRBV6-5 and TRBJ2-5, with D perhaps matching TRBD1 or TRBD2 (5 bases each). This CDR3 region has 13 residues. The germline V gene has CDR1 MNHEY and CDR2 SVGAGI. V was trimmed by 6 bases and J by 2 bases, leaving 10 bases between them.

The chain couples TRBV30 to TRBJ2-2; 9 bases agree with TRBD1. This CDR3 spans 15 amino acids. Germline CDR1 reads GTSNPN; CDR2 reads SVGIG (reference sequence). V lost 3 bases to trimming and J lost 4 bases; unmatched junction nucleotides: 6. CDR3 amino acids: CAWRRQGGITGELFF. DNA for the CDR3: TGTGCCTGGAGACGACAGGGGGGTATCACCGGGGAGCTGTTTTTT.

The chain carries TRBV2 and TRBJ2-1; 9 nucleotides line up with TRBD2. Germline CDR1 reads SNHLY; CDR2 reads FYNNEI. The CDR3 is made up of 15 amino acids. V gave up 5 bases and J gave up 3 bases; unmatched junction bases: 5. The CDR3: CASSISGGSYNEQFF. The CDR3 DNA reads TGTGCCAGCAGTATTAGCGGGGGAAGCTACAATGAGCAGTTCTTC.

This clone was seen only a few times. The J gene is TRBJ2-1, the V gene TRBV15, with D perhaps assigned TRBD1 or TRBD2 (6 bases each). The germline V gene has CDR1 LNHNV and CDR2 YYDKDF (reference sequence). V lost 5 bases and J 5 bases, leaving 16 bases between the germline ends. The CDR3 runs 15 residues. CDR3 nucleotides: TGTGCCACCAGCGGAGGGGGTCTTGCGAACAATGAGCAGTTCTTC. It translates to CATSGGGLANNEQFF.

This chain uses TRBV7-2 with TRBJ1-2; D unclear. The CDR3 is 13 residues long. Germline loops: CDR1 SGHTA, CDR2 FQGNSA. The ends were cut back, 1 base at V and 5 bases at J, with 8 bases in the middle. CDR3 bases: TGTGCCAGCAGCTTAGATTTTTGGTATGGCTACACCTTC. Translation: CASSLDFWYGYTF.

This clone has just a few counts. Other DNA sequences within the sample encode an identical CDR3. V is TRBV7-9 and J is TRBJ1-4; possible D gene TRBD1, 6 bases. This CDR3 is 14 amino acids long. V dropped 5 bases and J dropped 0 bases, with 7 bases sitting between them. CDR1 is SEHNR, CDR2 FQNEAQ, per germline (reference sequence). CDR3 bases: TGTGCCAGCAGCCGACAGGCAACTAATGAAAAACTGTTTTTT. Translation: CASSRQATNEKLFF.

The V gene is TRBV4-1, the J gene TRBJ1-5; 11 nucleotides agree with TRBD1. The junction had 3 bases not matched to a gene; V was cut back by 3 bases and J by 5 bases. Germline V gene data show CDR1 as MGHRA and CDR2 as YSYEKL. CDR3 size: 15 residues. The CDR3 nucleotides read TGCGCCAGCAGCCACGCGGGACAGGGGGATCAGCCCCAGCATTTT. Its protein product is CASSHAGQGDQPQHF.

The chain carries TRBV6-5 and TRBJ2-7, with D hard to call. The V and J ends lost 5 bases and 3 bases respectively, with 17 bases between them. The CDR3 totals 15 residues. Germline lookup yields CDR1 MNHEY and CDR2 SVGAGI. DNA for the CDR3: TGTGCCAGCAGTCAATCGACGCCGCGGAACTACGAGCAGTACTTC. It is translated as CASSQSTPRNYEQYF.

This sequence joins TRBV10-2 and TRBJ2-5, with TRBD1 as a possible D gene (7 bases). This CDR3 has 15 amino acids. V was shortened by 2 bases and J by 4 bases, with 14 bases between the two germline ends. Germline values: CDR1 WSHSY, CDR2 SAAADI. In nucleotides, the CDR3 is TGCGCCAGCAGTGAGATCAGGGGGGTTGGAGAGACCCAGTACTTC. It is translated as CASSEIRGVGETQYF.

This clone was counted between two and nine times. The chain joins TRBV13 to TRBJ2-7; either TRBD1 or TRBD2 may fit D (5 bases each). CDR1 is PRHDT, CDR2 FYEKMQ, per germline (reference sequence). This CDR3 contains 15 residues. With 1 base removed from V and 6 bases from J, the gap between germline ends came to 16 bases. The CDR3 region has the DNA TGTGCCAGCAGCTTAGTTGGGGGTCGAACGGGCGAGCAGTACTTC. It is translated as CASSLVGGRTGEQYF.